Below, 28 T cell receptor beta chains from the same sample are listed, as sequenced in a study of blood T cells in healthy people across ages. Sample-barcoded 5' priming and a J-beta primer mix drove a second PCR of roughly 6 to 12 cycles. TCRdb called the 5' RACE reads again in MiXCR, with one record for every CDR3 protein. The table records fewer than 1,000,000 distinct CDR3 sequences, about half of them present only once. Sequenced: blood. The receptor source for this set is a man at least 80 years old in good health.

As concerns this clonotype: A junction boundary mismatches the germline segment, possibly from a read error. The chain recombines TRBV12-3 or TRBV12-4 with TRBJ2-3; D possibly corresponds to TRBD2 (5 bases). CDR3 size: 14 residues. Written as DNA, the CDR3 is TGTGCCAGCAGTTTGAGAGGGAGAACAGATGCGCAGTATTTT. Translated, it gives CASSLRGRTDAQYF.

CDR3 in DNA: TGTGCCTGGAGTCTGGCAAGAAGGGAGGGGACCCAGTACTTC. The encoded protein is CAWSLARREGTQYF. V and J are TRBV30 and TRBJ2-5, with 7 bases that match TRBD2. This CDR3 region has 14 residues. Germline CDR1 and CDR2: GTSNPN and SVGIG (reference sequence). Trimming at V came to 2 bases and at J to 7 bases, leaving 10 bases not matched to a gene.

V gene TRBV29-1 combines with J gene TRBJ1-6; D remains ambiguous. V lost 7 bases and J 5 bases, leaving 12 bases between the germline ends. Germline V gene sequence: CDR1 SQVTM, CDR2 ANQGSEA. The CDR3 consists of 13 residues. In DNA form, the CDR3 reads TGCAGCGCGCGGACGGACCATAATTCACCCCTCCACTTT. This gives the protein CSARTDHNSPLHF.

The gene calls are TRBV29-1 and TRBJ2-7; 7 bases match TRBD2. The CDR3 length is 13 residues. Germline lookup yields CDR1 SQVTM and CDR2 ANQGSEA. The ends lost 1 base at V and 4 bases at J; junction bases unmatched: 4. CDR3 in DNA: TGCAGCGTTGAAGGAAGCGGGAATTACGAGCAGTACTTC. It specifies CSVEGSGNYEQYF.

This clonotype was picked up many times. The chain employs TRBV29-1 and TRBJ2-5, with D maybe TRBD2 (7 bases). The V gene's germline CDR1 is SQVTM and CDR2 ANQGSEA. The ends were cut back, 7 bases at V and 5 bases at J, with 17 bases in the middle. The CDR3 consists of 13 residues. The DNA of the CDR3 is TGCAGCGCCGGGGGGTCAGGGGCCGAGACCCAGTACTTC. This encodes CSAGGSGAETQYF.

There are a few counts of this clonotype. This chain links TRBV7-9 with TRBJ1-4; 7 bases line up with TRBD1. Germline CDR1 SEHNR, CDR2 FQNEAQ (reference sequence). The length of the CDR3 is 12 residues. Trimming at V came to 11 bases and at J to 8 bases, leaving 8 bases not matched to a gene. The CDR3 region is CAFDRDSEKLFF. The CDR3, as DNA: TGTGCCTTCGACAGGGATAGCGAAAAACTGTTTTTT.

This clonotype was seen just once. The CDR3 loop is CSARAEFPYEQYF. CDR3 nucleotides: TGCAGTGCTAGAGCGGAGTTTCCCTACGAGCAGTACTTC. This chain uses TRBV20-1 with TRBJ2-7; the D is unclear. Germline V gene data show CDR1 as DFQATT and CDR2 as SNEGSKA (reference sequence). This CDR3 comprises 13 residues. Trimming removed 1 base at V and 2 bases at J, with 9 bases between.

As regards this clonotype: This may arise from a read error, as a much more abundant clone is one base away. V is TRBV7-9 and J is TRBJ2-1; TRBD2 matches 9 bases. The J call may be mistaken, given a closer DNA end match to TRBJ2-7. This CDR3 region has 17 residues. Germline V gene data show CDR1 as SEHNR and CDR2 as FQNEAQ (reference sequence). The CDR3 DNA reads TGTGCCAGCATTCCCCCAGCGGCTAGCGGGAACTACAATGAGCAGTACTTC. It encodes CASIPPAASGNYNEQYF.

The chain links TRBV7-2 to TRBJ2-7; no firm D call. Germline lookup yields CDR1 SGHTA and CDR2 FQGNSA. The CDR3 sequence is 12 residues long. Trimming cost V 6 bases and J 7 bases, with 13 bases left between them. CDR3 nucleotide sequence: TGTGCCAGCAGATCCGACCTTCGGGAGCAGTACTTC. Translation: CASRSDLREQYF.

The chain couples TRBV20-1 to TRBJ2-3, with 7 bases that match TRBD2. CDR1 DFQATT and CDR2 SNEGSKA come from the germline V gene (reference sequence). V was pared by 1 base and J by 5 bases, with 12 bases of the junction left unmatched. The CDR3 runs to 16 residues. Written as DNA, the CDR3 is TGCAGTGCTAGAGCCACCCTAGCGGAGGTAGGAGATACGCAGTATTTT. This gives the protein CSARATLAEVGDTQYF.

The chain couples TRBV7-2 to TRBJ2-1; 8 nucleotides agree with TRBD1. The germline CDR1 and CDR2 sequences are SGHTA and FQGNSA. This CDR3 is built from 15 residues. Trimming at V came to 5 bases and at J to 2 bases, leaving 5 bases not matched to a gene. The CDR3 DNA sequence: TGTGCCAGCAGCGCGGGACAGGCTACCTACAATGAGCAGTTCTTC. Protein sequence: CASSAGQATYNEQFF.

The V and J genes are TRBV2 and TRBJ2-3; 9 positions agree with TRBD2. The V segment lost 2 bases and the J segment 4 bases; nucleotides outside the gene matches: 4. The CDR3 is 15 amino acids. The germline V gene has CDR1 SNHLY and CDR2 FYNNEI. The CDR3, as DNA: TGTGCCAGCAGTGAATGGGGACTAGCTGCAGATACGCAGTATTTT. Amino acid sequence: CASSEWGLAADTQYF.

The gene calls are TRBV20-1 and TRBJ2-1; TRBD1 matches at 9 bases. The J segment lost 7 bases and the V segment lost 2 bases, leaving 6 bases of the junction unmatched. CDR1 DFQATT and CDR2 SNEGSKA come from the germline V gene (reference sequence). The CDR3 has 14 residues. CDR3 residues: CSARLQGARNEQFF. For the CDR3, the DNA is TGCAGTGCTAGATTACAGGGGGCGAGGAATGAGCAGTTCTTC.

This clonotype was recorded at least ten times. The V call is TRBV29-1, the J call TRBJ2-1; 9 bases match TRBD2. Germline lookup yields CDR1 SQVTM and CDR2 ANQGSEA. V lost 7 bases, J lost 7 bases, and 17 bases stayed unmatched. This CDR3 comprises 16 residues. This chain's CDR3 is CSAIGAGGLTLNEQFF. The DNA of the CDR3 is TGCAGCGCCATCGGAGCGGGAGGTCTTACTTTGAATGAGCAGTTCTTC.

V is TRBV7-8 and J is TRBJ1-2; TRBD1 aligns across 7 bases. Trimming took 6 bases from V and 7 from J; bases not matched to a gene: 11. Germline V CDR1 and CDR2: SGHVS, FQNEAQ. This CDR3 region has 14 residues. As DNA, the CDR3 is TGTGCCAGCAGTGCAGGGCGGACAGGAGTTGGCTACACCTTC. Its protein product is CASSAGRTGVGYTF.

This clonotype was observed a few times. The gene calls are TRBV6-6 and TRBJ2-3; no clear D. In germline, CDR1 is MNHNY, CDR2 SVGAGI (reference sequence). This CDR3 comprises 16 residues. V lost 3 bases, J lost 4 bases, and 17 bases lay in between. The CDR3 protein is CASSYGVSTNPDTQYF. The CDR3, as DNA: TGTGCCAGCAGTTATGGTGTCTCCACGAATCCAGATACGCAGTATTTT.

This clonotype was observed a few times. The gene calls are TRBV12-3 or TRBV12-4 and TRBJ2-3; D is ambiguous. With 3 bases removed from V and 0 bases from J, the gap between germline ends came to 7 bases. This CDR3 contains 14 residues. The CDR3 DNA follows: TGTGCCAGCAGTTTGGTCCGTAGCACAGATACGCAGTATTTT. As protein: CASSLVRSTDTQYF.

This clonotype came up many times. The rearrangement joins TRBV7-2 to TRBJ2-4, with no clear D. Gene TRBJ2-7 matches the end of the DNA better, so the J call may be wrong. The germline V gene has CDR1 SGHTA and CDR2 FQGNSA. The CDR3 consists of 12 residues. As DNA, the CDR3 is TGTGCCAGCAGCTCGCTAGGCGGCGAGCAGTACTTC. It is translated as CASSSLGGEQYF.

This clonotype was recorded only once. The chain links TRBV6-6 to TRBJ1-1; D gene unclear. CDR3 length equals 16 residues. V lost 5 bases and J 3 bases, leaving 19 bases between the germline ends. Germline V gene data show CDR1 as MNHNY and CDR2 as SVGAGI (reference sequence). CDR3 nucleotide sequence: TGTGCCAGCAGTCAAGCACAGTTGGGGAGGGACACTGAAGCTTTCTTT. Translating it yields CASSQAQLGRDTEAFF.

The chain links TRBV2 to TRBJ2-7; D gene unclear. The V and J ends lost 3 bases and 3 bases respectively, with 12 bases between them. The CDR3 has 14 amino acids. Germline V lookup: CDR1 SNHLY, CDR2 FYNNEI. The CDR3 region is CASSDQGIGYEQYF. CDR3 nucleotide sequence: TGTGCCAGCAGTGATCAAGGCATTGGCTACGAGCAGTACTTC.

The sample holds a few counts of this clonotype. The CDR3 region has the DNA TGTGCCAGCAGCCAAGGTAGTGGGGAAGAGACCCAGTACTTC. This codes for CASSQGSGEETQYF. The chain combines TRBV4-2 with TRBJ2-5; D is uncertain. Trimming pared 1 base from V and 3 bases from J, leaving 9 bases between. CDR3 length: 14 amino acids. Germline values: CDR1 LGHNA, CDR2 YNFKEQ.

The chain is built from TRBV20-1 and TRBJ2-1; TRBD2 matches 7 bases. With V trimmed by 5 bases and J by 0 bases, 19 bases remained unmatched. This CDR3 has 19 residues. The germline V gene encodes CDR1 DFQATT and CDR2 SNEGSKA (reference sequence). The CDR3 region has the DNA TGCAGTGCTTTCTTTCTAGCGGTCGTACTGGGGAGCTCCTACAATGAGCAGTTCTTC. It codes for CSAFFLAVVLGSSYNEQFF.

This clonotype was counted a few times. The CDR3 sequence is CATSSGTAPYEAFF. The CDR3 coding sequence is TGTGCCACCAGCAGCGGGACAGCGCCTTATGAAGCTTTCTTT. V is TRBV15 and J is TRBJ1-1; 7 bases line up with TRBD1. From germline, CDR1 is LNHNV and CDR2 YYDKDF (reference sequence). The V segment lost 3 bases and the J segment 7 bases; nucleotides outside the gene matches: 8. The CDR3 length is 14 residues. The full variable domain, its missing parts supplied by reference TRBV15 and TRBJ1-1, is DAMVIQNPRYQVTQFGKPVTLSCSQTLNHNVMYWYQQKSSQAPKLLFHYYDKDFNNEADTPDNFQSRRPNTSFCFLDIRSPGLGDTAMYLCATSSGTAPYEAFFGQGTRLTVV.

V gene TRBV29-1 combines with J gene TRBJ2-2; D remains ambiguous. From germline, CDR1 is SQVTM and CDR2 ANQGSEA. V gave up 0 bases and J gave up 0 bases, with 5 bases separating them. The CDR3 is 14 amino acids. CDR3 amino acids: CSVEERPNTGELFF. As DNA, the CDR3 is TGCAGCGTTGAAGAACGCCCGAACACCGGGGAGCTGTTTTTT.

The genes are TRBV16 and TRBJ1-1, with a tentative D call TRBD1 (5 bases). The V end was cut by 2 bases, the J end by 1 base, with 5 bases between. Germline V gene data show CDR1 as KGHSY and CDR2 as FQNENV. CDR3 length: 13 amino acids. DNA for the CDR3: TGTGCCAGCAGCCAACAGGGGAACACTGAAGCTTTCTTT. It encodes CASSQQGNTEAFF.

In its sample, this clonotype was seen many times. The chain combines TRBV9 with TRBJ2-1; no reliable D call. CDR3 length: 13 residues. Germline values: CDR1 SGDLS, CDR2 YYNGEE. V lost 1 base and J lost 5, with 7 bases in between. CDR3 residues: CASSVITNNEQFF. For the CDR3, the DNA is TGTGCCAGCAGCGTAATCACCAACAATGAGCAGTTCTTC.

The CDR3 here is CASSLVGQGTETQYF. DNA for the CDR3: TGTGCCAGCAGTTTGGTGGGACAGGGAACGGAGACCCAGTACTTC. The V and J genes are TRBV12-3 or TRBV12-4 and TRBJ2-5; 9 bases map to TRBD1. The CDR3 has 15 residues. With V trimmed by 3 bases and J by 5 bases, 7 bases remained unmatched.

The chain combines TRBV20-1 with TRBJ2-3; D may match TRBD1 or TRBD2 (6 bases each). This CDR3 has 16 amino acids. Trimming pared 0 bases from V and 6 bases from J, leaving 19 bases between. CDR1 and CDR2 (germline): DFQATT, SNEGSKA (reference sequence). Here the CDR3 DNA reads TGCAGTGCTAGAGATTCGGGTACAGGGCGGGATGATACGCAGTATTTT. Amino acid sequence: CSARDSGTGRDDTQYF.